This T cell receptor (beta chain) was sequenced for a study of response to subunit inactivated influenza vaccine. This clonotype was detected only a few times. Each CDR3 protein is one row after TCRdb ran MiXCR on the RT-PCR reads. The profile shows 500,000 to 700,000 distinct CDR3 sequences, under 30% of them singletons. This CDR3 is built from 15 residues. CDR1 and CDR2 from the germline V gene are MNHNS and SASEGT. V shed 6 bases and J shed 9 bases, with 23 bases lying between them. The sample was also reused in another study, on T cells expressing NK-cell markers. This second study notes: A 5'RACE template switching approach incorporating UMIs was used to make TCR beta cDNA. Sorted CD3+CD56-NKG2C+, CD3+CD56+NKG2C- and CD3+CD56+NKG2C+ T cells were the source of the TCR beta repertoires. Within the sequenced cohort of eight donors, seven exhibited HCMV seropositivity and one was seronegative. Dominant NKG2C+ clonotypes in five to seven donors made up about 1.0-7.5% of CD8+ T cells. In a few donors, dominant clonotypes made up about 25-60.1% of CD3+CD56-NKG2C+ cells.

The sequencing used CD4+ T cells sorted from PBMCs, collected roughly 12 days after vaccination. This clonotype was sampled from a man over 45 who received an inactivated influenza vaccine. The V gene is TRBV6-1, the J gene TRBJ1-1; D is uncertain. This chain's CDR3 is CASSPDRSVIGKAFF. The CDR3 bases are TGTGCCAGCAGCCCAGACCGCTCCGTAATTGGGAAAGCTTTCTTT.